This T cell receptor beta chain was retrieved from a study of CD8+CD57+ T cells in acquired aplastic anemia. Only patients with CD8+CD57+ cell expansion on flow cytometry were chosen for sequencing. This clonotype was observed at least ten times. Using genomic DNA as the template, TCR beta VDJ and CDR3 profiling was carried out. TCRdb independently ran MiXCR on the reads; one entry per CDR3 protein. The table has some 170,000 distinct CDR3 sequences, around 48% seen once. Trimming removed 4 bases from V and 0 bases from J, with 10 bases in between. The CDR3 extends over 16 amino acids. Germline CDR1 reads LNHDA; CDR2 reads SQIVND (reference sequence).

This receptor was identified in a human donor with aplastic anemia. This chain connects TRBV19 to TRBJ1-6; D gene uncertain. Sequencing was carried out using sorted CD4+, CD8+, or CD8+CD57+ T cells (not recorded which) from PBMCs. CDR3: CASSTYESSYNSPLHF. DNA for the CDR3: TGTGCCAGTAGTACGTACGAGAGCTCCTATAATTCACCCCTCCACTTT.